The clone carrying this TCR beta chain showed up many times. Its antigen is undetermined. Specified time point: patch test 3, about 24 weeks after DPC sensitization. Regarding treatment: therapeutic diphenylcyclopropenone sensitization with weekly scalp DPC. TCRdb re-analysed the RACE reads in MiXCR, keeping a single row per CDR3 protein. Of tens of thousands of distinct CDR3 sequences in the sample, about 10% were seen once. The data stem from a study of human T cells and chemical hapten exposure. Regarding the study as a whole: Counts of expanded TCRs at PT1 were positively correlated with patch test score.

The TCR originated in a woman between 50 and 59 years old with alopecia areata. Some clones in this sample may be carry-over from other donors' samples. The sample consisted of whole blood, taken in connection with sensitization to the hapten diphenylcyclopropenone (DPC).

The CDR3 sequence is CASRGTGSEKLFF. Here the CDR3 DNA reads TGTGCCAGCAGAGGGACAGGGAGTGAAAAACTGTTTTTT. V usage is TRBV2 and J usage is TRBJ1-4; 9 nucleotides line up with TRBD1. V lost 6 bases to trimming and J lost 7 bases; unmatched junction nucleotides: 3. The CDR3 spans 13 residues. Germline V gene lookup returns CDR1 SNHLY and CDR2 FYNNEI.